A single sample is the source of the 3 T cell receptor beta chains below, sequenced in a study of vaccination and CD4 T cells after COVID-19. The antigens for these receptors are not known. Sequence data for DNA of cultured CD4+ T cells were generated by the Oncomine TCR Beta short-read assay. TCRdb reprocessed the PCR reads with MiXCR, giving one entry per CDR3 protein. The sample lists more than 8,000 distinct CDR3 sequences, around 49% occurring once. Treatment specified: approximately nine-day PBMC culture with coronavirus spike peptide pools or control peptides (ViraFEST assay). The sequencing input was CD4+ T cells from blood, cultured in vitro. The receptors originated from a human donor who had recovered from COVID-19.

This chain joins TRBV20-1 and TRBJ2-7; D might be TRBD1 (5 bases). V lost 6 bases, J lost 6 bases, and 12 bases lay in between. CDR1 DFQATT and CDR2 SNEGSKA come from the germline V gene (reference sequence). The CDR3 is 11 amino acids. The CDR3 DNA sequence: TGCAGTGCCAACCGACAGCTCGAGCAGTACTTC. Its translation: CSANRQLEQYF.

This clonotype is deemed large. The rearrangement joins TRBV15 to TRBJ1-1; a possible D gene is TRBD1 (6 bases). The germline V and J ends were trimmed by 3 bases and 6 bases, with 11 bases remaining between them. Germline-derived CDR1 and CDR2 are LNHNV and YYDKDF (reference sequence). The CDR3 has 13 residues. The CDR3 here is CATSRKPGAEAFF. In DNA form, the CDR3 reads TGTGCCACCAGCAGGAAACCAGGGGCTGAAGCTTTCTTT.

The gene calls are TRBV5-4 and TRBJ2-3; TRBD1 or TRBD2 may be the D gene (5 bases each). Deletions cut 1 base from V and 1 base from J, with 13 bases between. The length of the CDR3 is 16 residues. CDR1 SGHNT and CDR2 YYREEE come from the germline V gene (reference sequence). CDR3 protein: CASSLFRDQRTDTQYF. The CDR3 DNA sequence: TGTGCCAGCAGCTTGTTTCGGGACCAACGCACAGATACGCAGTATTTT.